A single sample gave rise to the 20 T cell receptor beta chains below, sequenced in a study of blood T cell repertoires in COVID-19. Profiled with immunoSEQ multiplex PCR; TCRdb holds only in-frame clones, not every one. In the table there are 130,000 to 150,000 clones, 87% of which are singletons. Sequencing input: peripheral blood. Source of these receptors: a man older than 75 with acute or convalescent COVID-19.

A few counts support this clone. In DNA form, the CDR3 reads TGTGCCAGCAGCGCAATAGCGGGGGCGAAGAGCTCCTACAATGAGCAGTTCTTC. Its protein is CASSAIAGAKSSYNEQFF. The rearrangement uses TRBV9 and TRBJ2-1; TRBD2 agrees at 9 bases. CDR3 size: 18 residues. J lost 0 bases, V lost 3 bases, and 10 bases had no gene match. Germline lookup yields CDR1 SGDLS and CDR2 YYNGEE.

V gene TRBV6-5 combines with J gene TRBJ1-6, with 10 positions matching TRBD1. V gave up 6 bases and J gave up 7 bases; unmatched junction bases: 6. The CDR3 spans 15 residues. In germline, CDR1 is MNHEY, CDR2 SVGAGI. CDR3 region: CASRATGGKNSPLHF. CDR3 DNA sequence: TGTGCCAGCAGGGCGACAGGGGGCAAGAATTCACCCCTCCACTTT.

The chain links TRBV19 to TRBJ1-2; maybe TRBD1 (5 bases). The CDR3 totals 12 residues. The germline V gene has CDR1 LNHDA and CDR2 SQIVND (reference sequence). The CDR3, as DNA: TGTGCAGCGGCGGGGCTCGCCTATGGCTACACCTTC. This translates into CAAAGLAYGYTF.

The rearrangement joins TRBV6-6 to TRBJ1-3, with D maybe TRBD1 (6 bases). The V gene lost 5 bases and the J gene lost 4 bases, with 15 bases spanning the gap. Germline-derived CDR1 and CDR2 are MNHNY and SVGAGI (reference sequence). The CDR3 is 15 residues long. The CDR3: CASSPTGWAGNTIYF. CDR3 DNA sequence: TGTGCCAGCAGTCCGACAGGTTGGGCAGGAAACACCATATATTTT.

This clone was seen just once. V usage is TRBV9 and J usage is TRBJ2-7, with 10 bases aligning to TRBD1. CDR3 size: 16 residues. V shed 3 bases and J 1 base; nucleotides not matched to a gene: 7. The germline V gene has CDR1 SGDLS and CDR2 YYNGEE. CDR3: CASSAEGQGFSYEQYF. The CDR3 nucleotides read TGTGCCAGCAGCGCCGAGGGACAGGGGTTTTCCTACGAGCAGTACTTC.

The chain uses TRBV27 and TRBJ1-1; 8 nucleotides line up with TRBD1. Trimming at V came to 6 bases and at J to 4 bases, leaving 10 bases not matched to a gene. Germline assignment: CDR1 MNHEY and CDR2 SMNVEV (reference sequence). The CDR3 extends over 15 amino acids. CDR3 protein: CASSPRGRESTEAFF. CDR3 in DNA: TGTGCCAGCAGCCCCAGGGGGCGCGAGAGCACTGAAGCTTTCTTT.

The chain has TRBV10-3 and TRBJ2-3; D is unclear. Germline assignment: CDR1 ENHRY and CDR2 SYGVKD. The germline V and J ends were trimmed by 0 bases and 6 bases, with 7 bases remaining between them. The CDR3 consists of 13 residues. The CDR3 nucleotides are TGTGCCATCAGTGAGTCAGCACAGGATACGCAGTATTTT. It codes for CAISESAQDTQYF.

This clone appeared a single time. V is TRBV5-6 and J is TRBJ2-1; 7 nucleotides line up with TRBD1. Germline trimming cut 4 bases from V and 3 bases from J; bases unmatched to any gene: 7. CDR3 length equals 15 residues. CDR1 and CDR2 from the germline V gene are SGHDT and YYEEEE. The CDR3 loop is CASSEPGQNYNEQFF. The CDR3 bases are TGTGCCAGCAGCGAGCCGGGACAGAACTACAATGAGCAGTTCTTC.

The chain uses TRBV7-2 and TRBJ2-7; perhaps TRBD2 as D (6 bases). Between the trimmed V and J ends, which lost 1 base and 4 bases, there was a span of 14 bases. Per the germline V gene, CDR1 is SGHTA and CDR2 is FQGNSA. This CDR3 comprises 15 residues. The CDR3 coding sequence is TGTGCCAGCAGCTTAGGGCGGGAACATAGGTACGAGCAGTACTTC. This sequence encodes CASSLGREHRYEQYF.

The chain has TRBV7-3 and TRBJ1-1; D possibly corresponds to TRBD1 (5 bases). Germline CDR1 is SGHTA and CDR2 is FQGTGA. This CDR3 comprises 13 residues. Trimming removed 3 bases from V and 2 bases from J, with 7 bases in between. CDR3: CASSFGGNTEAFF. CDR3 DNA sequence: TGTGCCAGCAGCTTCGGGGGAAACACTGAAGCTTTCTTT.

This clone showed up just once. The chain recombines TRBV19 with TRBJ2-4; D ambiguous. V lost 3 bases to trimming and J lost 1 base, with 7 bases between them. This CDR3 is 14 amino acids long. CDR1 is LNHDA, CDR2 SQIVND, per germline (reference sequence). CDR3 sequence reads: CASSIRGAKNIQYF. The CDR3 DNA reads TGTGCCAGTAGTATCCGCGGTGCCAAAAACATTCAGTACTTC.

The chain links TRBV10-3 to TRBJ2-7, with 8 positions matching TRBD1. Per the germline V gene, CDR1 is ENHRY and CDR2 is SYGVKD. After removal of 4 bases from V and 3 bases from J, the junction contained 5 bases not matched to a gene. This CDR3 has 14 amino acids. The CDR3 DNA reads TGTGCCATCAGTGGCCTGACAGGGGACTACGAGCAGTACTTC. It specifies CAISGLTGDYEQYF.

This clone was found a few times. The V and J genes are TRBV2 and TRBJ1-4, with unresolved D. The CDR3 sequence is 16 residues long. With 4 bases removed from V and 3 bases from J, the gap between germline ends came to 15 bases. CDR1 and CDR2 (germline): SNHLY, FYNNEI. CDR3 loop: CASSVRQASSNEKLFF. In DNA, the CDR3 is TGTGCCAGCAGTGTTCGGCAGGCATCCTCTAATGAAAAACTGTTTTTT.

V gene TRBV28 combines with J gene TRBJ1-2; no clear D. Germline CDR1 and CDR2: MDHEN and SYDVKM. V was trimmed by 3 bases and J by 4 bases, leaving 12 bases between them. The CDR3 is 14 amino acids. The CDR3, as DNA: TGTGCCAGCAGTTTTTCGGGATCGGGCTATGGCTACACCTTC. As protein: CASSFSGSGYGYTF.

The genes are TRBV1 and TRBJ2-3; no check of the table's D call, TRBD1, against the DNA was made. TRBV1 is a pseudogene segment. This CDR3 contains 15 residues. The CDR3 bases are TGCACCAGCAGCCAAAGCCGGGACAGGCAAGATACGCAGTATTTT. Protein sequence: CTSSQSRDRQDTQYF.

The V call is TRBV12-3 or TRBV12-4, the J call TRBJ1-2; TRBD1 is a possible D gene (6 bases). This CDR3 is built from 13 residues. The V end was cut by 5 bases, the J end by 2 bases, with 9 bases between. The CDR3 coding sequence is TGTGCCAGCAGTCGGACAGCAAACTATGGCTACACCTTC. It codes for CASSRTANYGYTF.

This sequence joins TRBV11-2 and TRBJ2-5, with D tentatively TRBD2 (6 bases). The CDR3 has 11 amino acids. Germline-derived CDR1 and CDR2 are SGHAT and FQNNGV. V shed 7 bases and J shed 6 bases, with 9 bases lying between them. The DNA for the CDR3 is TGTGCCAGCAAGGGCGGGAAGACCCAGTACTTC. It yields the protein CASKGGKTQYF.

The chain couples TRBV19 to TRBJ1-6; a weak D match, TRBD1 (6 bases). CDR1 and CDR2 (germline): LNHDA, SQIVND (reference sequence). Trimming removed 5 bases from V and 7 bases from J, with 15 bases in between. The CDR3 spans 15 residues. This chain's CDR3 is CASSQPGGANSPLHF. The CDR3 region has the DNA TGTGCCAGTAGTCAGCCGGGGGGCGCGAATTCACCCCTCCACTTT.

This chain uses TRBV24-1 with TRBJ1-5, with D unclear. V lost 4 bases and J 0 bases, leaving 9 bases between the germline ends. The CDR3 extends over 15 amino acids. CDR1 and CDR2 from the germline V gene are KGHDR and SFDVKD. The CDR3 reads CATSEASPSNQPQHF. The CDR3 DNA follows: TGTGCCACCAGTGAGGCCAGTCCTAGCAATCAGCCCCAGCATTTT.

The chain is built from TRBV30 and TRBJ1-1; unclear D gene. Trimming stripped 1 base from V and 0 bases from J, with 12 bases between. The germline V gene encodes CDR1 GTSNPN and CDR2 SVGIG (reference sequence). The CDR3 extends over 15 amino acids. The DNA of the CDR3 is TGTGCCTGGAGTGCCGGGTCCCTCATGAACACTGAAGCTTTCTTT. Translating it yields CAWSAGSLMNTEAFF.